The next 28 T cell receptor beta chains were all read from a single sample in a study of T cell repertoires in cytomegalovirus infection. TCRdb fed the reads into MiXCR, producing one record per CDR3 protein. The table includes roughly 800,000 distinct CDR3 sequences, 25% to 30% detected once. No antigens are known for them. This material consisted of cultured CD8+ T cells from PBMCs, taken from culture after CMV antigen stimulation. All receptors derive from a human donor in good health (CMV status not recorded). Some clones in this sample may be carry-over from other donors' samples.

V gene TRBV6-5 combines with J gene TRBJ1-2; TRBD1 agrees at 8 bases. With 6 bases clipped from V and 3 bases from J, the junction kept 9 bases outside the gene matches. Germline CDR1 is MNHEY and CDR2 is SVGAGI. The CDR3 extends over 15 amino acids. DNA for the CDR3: TGTGCCAGCAGCCGCGGACAGGGAATCCACTATGGCTACACCTTC. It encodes CASSRGQGIHYGYTF.

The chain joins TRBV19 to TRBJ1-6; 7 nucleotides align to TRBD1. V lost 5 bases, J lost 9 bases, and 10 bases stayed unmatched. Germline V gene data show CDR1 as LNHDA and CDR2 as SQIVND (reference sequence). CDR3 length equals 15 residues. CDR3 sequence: CASSRIRDRSSPLHF. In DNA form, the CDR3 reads TGTGCCAGTAGTCGCATCCGGGACAGAAGTTCACCCCTCCACTTT. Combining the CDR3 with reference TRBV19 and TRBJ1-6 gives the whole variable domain DGGITQSPKYLFRKEGQNVTLSCEQNLNHDAMYWYRQDPGQGLRLIYYSQIVNDFQKGDIAEGYSVSREKKESFPLTVTSAQKNPTAFYLCASSRIRDRSSPLHFGNGTRLTVT.

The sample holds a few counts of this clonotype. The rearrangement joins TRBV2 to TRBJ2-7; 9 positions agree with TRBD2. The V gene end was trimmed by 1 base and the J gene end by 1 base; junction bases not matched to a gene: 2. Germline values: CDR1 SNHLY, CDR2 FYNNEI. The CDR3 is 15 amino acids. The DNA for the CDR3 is TGTGCCAGCAGTGAAGGACTAGCGGCTTCCTACGAGCAGTACTTC. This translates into CASSEGLAASYEQYF.

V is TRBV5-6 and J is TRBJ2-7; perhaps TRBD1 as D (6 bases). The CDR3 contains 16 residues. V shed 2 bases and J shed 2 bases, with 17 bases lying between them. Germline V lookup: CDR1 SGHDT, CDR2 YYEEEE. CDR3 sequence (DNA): TGTGCCAGCAGCTTTATTACAGGGATGGATACCTACGAGCAGTACTTC. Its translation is CASSFITGMDTYEQYF.

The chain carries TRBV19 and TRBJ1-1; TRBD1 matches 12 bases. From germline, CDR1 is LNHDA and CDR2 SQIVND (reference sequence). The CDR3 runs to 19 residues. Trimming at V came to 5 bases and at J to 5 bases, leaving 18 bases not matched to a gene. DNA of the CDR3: TGTGCCAGTAGTCCCCGTACACTGGGACAGGGGGCGGGAAGGACTGAAGCTTTCTTT. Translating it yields CASSPRTLGQGAGRTEAFF.

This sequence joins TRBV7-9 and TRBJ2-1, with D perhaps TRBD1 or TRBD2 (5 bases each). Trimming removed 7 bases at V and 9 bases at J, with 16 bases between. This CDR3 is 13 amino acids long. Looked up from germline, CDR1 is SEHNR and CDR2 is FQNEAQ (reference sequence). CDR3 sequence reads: CASTVGTAREQFF. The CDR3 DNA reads TGTGCCAGCACCGTCGGGACCGCGCGTGAGCAGTTCTTC.

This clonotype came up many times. Written as DNA, the CDR3 is TGTGCCAGCAGCTTAGCTCCAGGGTCTGGGGCCAACGTCCTGACTTTC. Protein product: CASSLAPGSGANVLTF. The V gene is TRBV7-6, the J gene TRBJ2-6; weak D call: TRBD1 (5 bases). Trimming left V 0 bases short and J 1 base short, with 7 bases between. This CDR3 spans 16 amino acids. Germline CDR1 reads SGHVS; CDR2 reads FNYEAQ.

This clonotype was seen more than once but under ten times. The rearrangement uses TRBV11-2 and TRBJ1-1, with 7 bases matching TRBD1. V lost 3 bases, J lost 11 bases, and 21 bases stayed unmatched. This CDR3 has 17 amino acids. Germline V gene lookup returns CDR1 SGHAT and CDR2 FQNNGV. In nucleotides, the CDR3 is TGTGCCAGCAGCTTGTGGCACAGGGGCGGAATCCAAATGAGGGCTTTCTTT. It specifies CASSLWHRGGIQMRAFF.

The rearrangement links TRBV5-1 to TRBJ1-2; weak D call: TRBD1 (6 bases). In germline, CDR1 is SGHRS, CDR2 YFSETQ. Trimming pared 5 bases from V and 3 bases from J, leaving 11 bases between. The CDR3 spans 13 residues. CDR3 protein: CASRPPGDYGYTF. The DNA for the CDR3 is TGCGCCAGCAGGCCCCCAGGGGACTATGGCTACACCTTC.

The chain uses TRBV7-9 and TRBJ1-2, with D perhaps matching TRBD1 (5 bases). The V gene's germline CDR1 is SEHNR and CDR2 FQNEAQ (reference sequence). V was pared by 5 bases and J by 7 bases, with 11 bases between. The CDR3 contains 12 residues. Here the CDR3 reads CASSPTGIGYTF. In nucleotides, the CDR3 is TGTGCCAGCAGCCCCACAGGTATTGGCTACACCTTC.

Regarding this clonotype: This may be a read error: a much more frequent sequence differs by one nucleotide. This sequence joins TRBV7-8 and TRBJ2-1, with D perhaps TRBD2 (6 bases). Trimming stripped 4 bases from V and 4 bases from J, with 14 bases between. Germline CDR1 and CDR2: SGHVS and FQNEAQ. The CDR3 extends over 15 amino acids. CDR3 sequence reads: CASSSRDWDYNEQFF. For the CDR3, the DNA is TGTGCCAGCAGCTCCCGGGACTGGGATTACAATGAGCAGTTCTTC.

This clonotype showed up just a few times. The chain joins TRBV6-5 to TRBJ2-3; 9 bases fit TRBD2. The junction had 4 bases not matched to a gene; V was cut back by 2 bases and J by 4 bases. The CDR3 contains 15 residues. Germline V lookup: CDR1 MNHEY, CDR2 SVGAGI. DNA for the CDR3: TGTGCCAGCAGTTACGAGCGGGGGGCCGCAGATACGCAGTATTTT. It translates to CASSYERGAADTQYF.

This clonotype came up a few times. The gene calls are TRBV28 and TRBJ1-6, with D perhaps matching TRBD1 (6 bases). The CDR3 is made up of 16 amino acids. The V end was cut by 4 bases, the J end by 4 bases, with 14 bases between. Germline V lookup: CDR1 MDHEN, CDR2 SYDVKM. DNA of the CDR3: TGTGCCAGCAGTTCCGACAGGACAGTGTATAATTCACCCCTCCACTTT. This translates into CASSSDRTVYNSPLHF.

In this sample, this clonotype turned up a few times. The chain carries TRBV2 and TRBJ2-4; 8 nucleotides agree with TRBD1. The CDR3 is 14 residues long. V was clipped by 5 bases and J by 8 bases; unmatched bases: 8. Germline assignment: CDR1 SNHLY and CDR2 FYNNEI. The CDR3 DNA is TGTGCCAGCAGTCCGGGACAGGATTGGGACATTCAGTACTTC. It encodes CASSPGQDWDIQYF.

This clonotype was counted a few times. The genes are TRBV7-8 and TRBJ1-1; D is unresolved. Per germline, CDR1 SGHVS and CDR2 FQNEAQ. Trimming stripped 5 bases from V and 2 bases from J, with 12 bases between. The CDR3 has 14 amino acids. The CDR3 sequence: CASSKKRINTEAFF. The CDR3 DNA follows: TGTGCCAGCAGCAAAAAACGGATAAACACTGAAGCTTTCTTT.

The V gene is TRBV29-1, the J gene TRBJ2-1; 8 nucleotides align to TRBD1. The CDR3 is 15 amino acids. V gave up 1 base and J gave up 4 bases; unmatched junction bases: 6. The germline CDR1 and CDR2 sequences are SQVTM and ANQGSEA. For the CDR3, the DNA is TGCAGCGTTGAAGTAATGGGACAGGCTTACAATGAGCAGTTCTTC. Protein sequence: CSVEVMGQAYNEQFF.

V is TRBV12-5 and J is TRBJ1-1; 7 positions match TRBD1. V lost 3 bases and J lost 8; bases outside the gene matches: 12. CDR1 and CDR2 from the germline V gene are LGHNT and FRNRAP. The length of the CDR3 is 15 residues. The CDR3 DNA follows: TGTGCTAGTGGTTTCCTGACAGGGCGGCGGTCCGAAGCTTTCTTT. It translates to CASGFLTGRRSEAFF.

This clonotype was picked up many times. CDR3 sequence: CASSPPPDTTDTQYF. The CDR3 DNA sequence: TGTGCCAGCAGCCCACCCCCGGATACCACAGATACGCAGTATTTT. This chain connects TRBV7-6 to TRBJ2-3; unclear D gene. V lost 5 bases to trimming and J lost 2 bases, with 14 bases between them. The CDR3 covers 15 residues. CDR1 and CDR2 (germline): SGHVS, FNYEAQ.

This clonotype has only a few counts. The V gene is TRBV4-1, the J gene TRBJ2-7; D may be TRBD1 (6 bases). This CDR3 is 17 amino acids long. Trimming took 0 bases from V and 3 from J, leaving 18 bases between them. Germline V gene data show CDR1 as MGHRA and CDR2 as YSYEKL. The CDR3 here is CASSQDLAKTGLYEQYF. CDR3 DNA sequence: TGCGCCAGCAGCCAAGATCTGGCAAAAACAGGGCTCTACGAGCAGTACTTC.

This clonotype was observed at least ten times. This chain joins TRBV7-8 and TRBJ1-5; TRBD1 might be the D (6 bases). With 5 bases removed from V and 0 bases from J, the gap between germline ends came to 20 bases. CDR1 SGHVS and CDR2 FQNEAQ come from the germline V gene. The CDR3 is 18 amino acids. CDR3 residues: CASSEQGLDYYSNQPQHF. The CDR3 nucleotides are TGTGCCAGCAGCGAACAGGGTCTCGACTACTATAGCAATCAGCCCCAGCATTTT.

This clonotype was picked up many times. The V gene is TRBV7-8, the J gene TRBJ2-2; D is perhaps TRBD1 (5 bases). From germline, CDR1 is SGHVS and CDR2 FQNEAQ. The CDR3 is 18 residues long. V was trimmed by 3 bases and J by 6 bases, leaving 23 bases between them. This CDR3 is CASSFWGTGFVVSGELFF. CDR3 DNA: TGTGCCAGCAGCTTTTGGGGAACAGGCTTCGTGGTCTCCGGGGAGCTGTTTTTT.

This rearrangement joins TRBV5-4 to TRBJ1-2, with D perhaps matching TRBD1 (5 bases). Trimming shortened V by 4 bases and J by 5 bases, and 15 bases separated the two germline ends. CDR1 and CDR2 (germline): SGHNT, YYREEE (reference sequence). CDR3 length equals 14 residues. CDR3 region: CASSAAWEGYGYTF. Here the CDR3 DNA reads TGTGCCAGCAGCGCCGCCTGGGAGGGGTATGGCTACACCTTC.

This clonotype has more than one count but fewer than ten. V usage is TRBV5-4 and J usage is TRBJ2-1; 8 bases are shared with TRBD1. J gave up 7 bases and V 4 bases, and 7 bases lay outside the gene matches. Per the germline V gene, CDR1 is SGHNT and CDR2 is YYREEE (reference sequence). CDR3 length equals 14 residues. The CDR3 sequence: CASSGAGGENEQFF. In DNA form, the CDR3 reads TGTGCCAGCAGCGGGGCAGGGGGCGAGAATGAGCAGTTCTTC.

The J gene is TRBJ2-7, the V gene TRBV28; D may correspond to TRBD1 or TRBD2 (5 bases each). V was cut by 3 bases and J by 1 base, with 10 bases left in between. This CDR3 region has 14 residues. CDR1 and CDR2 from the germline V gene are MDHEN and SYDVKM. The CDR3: CASSLSGPSYEQYV. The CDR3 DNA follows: TGTGCCAGCAGTTTGTCGGGACCGTCCTACGAGCAGTACGTC.

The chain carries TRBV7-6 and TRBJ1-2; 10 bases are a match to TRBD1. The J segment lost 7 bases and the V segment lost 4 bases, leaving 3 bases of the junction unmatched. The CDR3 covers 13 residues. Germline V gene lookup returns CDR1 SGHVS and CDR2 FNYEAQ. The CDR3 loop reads CASSSTGGAGYTF. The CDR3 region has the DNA TGTGCCAGCAGCTCGACAGGGGGCGCTGGCTACACCTTC. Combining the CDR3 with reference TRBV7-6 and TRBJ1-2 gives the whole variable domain GAGVSQSPRYKVTKRGQDVALRCDPISGHVSLYWYRQALGQGPEFLTYFNYEAQQDKSGLPNDRFSAERPEGSISTLTIQRTEQRDSAMYRCASSSTGGAGYTFGSGTRLTVV.

In nucleotides, the CDR3 is TGTGCCATCAGTGACCCAGCGGGGGGCAAAGAGACCCAGTACTTC. Translating gives CAISDPAGGKETQYF. This chain links TRBV10-3 with TRBJ2-5; TRBD2 matches at 9 bases. Looked up from germline, CDR1 is ENHRY and CDR2 is SYGVKD. V dropped 3 bases and J dropped 3; count of bases not matched to a gene: 5. The CDR3 covers 15 residues.

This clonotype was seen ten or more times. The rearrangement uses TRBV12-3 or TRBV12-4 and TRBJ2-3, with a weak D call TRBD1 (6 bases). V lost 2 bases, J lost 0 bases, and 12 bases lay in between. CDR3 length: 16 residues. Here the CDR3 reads CASSLRWTVSTDTQYF. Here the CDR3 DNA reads TGTGCCAGCAGTTTAAGATGGACAGTCAGCACAGATACGCAGTATTTT.

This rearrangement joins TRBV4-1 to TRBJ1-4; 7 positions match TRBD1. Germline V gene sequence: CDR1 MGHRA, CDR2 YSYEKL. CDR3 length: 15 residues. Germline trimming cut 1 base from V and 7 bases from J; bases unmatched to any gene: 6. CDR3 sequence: CASSQAETGAEKLFF. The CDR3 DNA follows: TGCGCCAGCAGCCAAGCGGAAACAGGGGCTGAAAAACTGTTTTTT.